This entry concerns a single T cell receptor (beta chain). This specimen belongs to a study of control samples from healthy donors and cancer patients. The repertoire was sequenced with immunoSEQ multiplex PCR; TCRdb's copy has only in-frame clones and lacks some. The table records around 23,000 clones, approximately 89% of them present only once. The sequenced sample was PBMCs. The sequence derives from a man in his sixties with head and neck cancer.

The CDR3 spells CASSWGGGELFF. The CDR3 DNA is TGTGCCAGCAGCTGGGGTGGCGGGGAGCTGTTTTTT. The J gene is TRBJ2-2, the V gene TRBV3-1 (or the pseudogene TRBV3-2); no clear D. The ends were cut back, 5 bases at V and 7 bases at J, with 8 bases in the middle. The CDR3 sequence is 12 residues long. Germline assignment: CDR1 LGHDT and CDR2 YNNKEL (reference sequence).